These 30 T cell receptor beta chains originate from one sample sequenced in a study of early T cells in non-severe SARS-CoV-2 infection. TCRdb used MiXCR to reprocess the 5' RACE reads, holding one entry per CDR3 protein. Of some 75,000 distinct CDR3 sequences in the sample, roughly 13% were seen once. The sequencing input was whole blood. The receptors come from an adult who was a healthcare worker with PCR-confirmed SARS-CoV-2 infection or an uninfected control (not recorded which).

This clonotype came up many times. The chain links TRBV10-3 to TRBJ2-2, with D perhaps TRBD2 (6 bases). The germline V gene encodes CDR1 ENHRY and CDR2 SYGVKD. CDR3 size: 15 residues. Trimming cost V 6 bases and J 5 bases, with 16 bases left between them. CDR3 coding DNA: TGTGCCATCAGGGAGGGGCGGACCGGGACCGGGGAGCTGTTTTTT. The encoded protein is CAIREGRTGTGELFF.

This clonotype was picked up many times. The rearrangement uses TRBV7-3 and TRBJ2-7; TRBD2 aligns across 7 bases. The trim removed 5 bases at V and 0 bases at J, leaving 1 base unmatched. Germline loops: CDR1 SGHTA, CDR2 FQGTGA. This CDR3 region has 13 residues. CDR3: CASSRGGSYEQYF. Here the CDR3 DNA reads TGTGCCAGCAGCCGCGGGGGCTCCTACGAGCAGTACTTC.

The V call is TRBV7-2, the J call TRBJ1-1, with 9 bases matching TRBD1. Per germline, CDR1 SGHTA and CDR2 FQGNSA. This CDR3 spans 14 amino acids. With V trimmed by 7 bases and J by 0 bases, 3 bases remained unmatched. The CDR3 spells CASKRTGVNTEAFF. Here the CDR3 DNA reads TGTGCCAGCAAAAGGACAGGGGTGAACACTGAAGCTTTCTTT.

The table lists this clonotype with a few counts. The chain is built from TRBV7-2 and TRBJ2-7, with a possible D match to TRBD1 (6 bases). Trimming stripped 1 base from V and 8 bases from J, with 9 bases between. CDR1 is SGHTA and CDR2 is FQGNSA in the germline V gene. CDR3 size: 12 residues. CDR3 nucleotides: TGTGCCAGCAGCTTAGAACAGGGCCAGCAGTACTTC. It is translated as CASSLEQGQQYF.

This clonotype occurred many times. DNA for the CDR3: TGTGCCAGCAGCGGGACAGCCCGAAATCAGCCCCAGCATTTT. Protein product: CASSGTARNQPQHF. V usage is TRBV2 and J usage is TRBJ1-5; TRBD1 aligns across 7 bases. In germline, CDR1 is SNHLY, CDR2 FYNNEI. The CDR3 is 14 residues long. Trimming removed 6 bases from V and 4 bases from J; junction bases left unmatched: 6.

This clonotype has more than one count but fewer than ten. CDR3 in DNA: TGTGCCAGCAGCTTCTGGACAAAGGAGTTCTACGAGCAGTACTTC. Translating gives CASSFWTKEFYEQYF. The chain couples TRBV11-2 to TRBJ2-7; D might be TRBD1 (5 bases). The germline V gene encodes CDR1 SGHAT and CDR2 FQNNGV. The CDR3 is 15 residues long. V was clipped by 3 bases and J by 3 bases, with 15 bases between them.

V gene TRBV9 combines with J gene TRBJ2-3, with TRBD1 as a possible D gene (5 bases). The CDR3 sequence is 16 residues long. V lost 3 bases and J 3 bases, leaving 17 bases between the germline ends. CDR1 is SGDLS, CDR2 YYNGEE, per germline. The CDR3 reads CASSDPTGLGTDTQYF. Here the CDR3 DNA reads TGTGCCAGCAGCGACCCCACAGGCCTTGGAACAGATACGCAGTATTTT.

The chain couples TRBV20-1 to TRBJ2-7, with 13 positions matching TRBD2. Germline lookup yields CDR1 DFQATT and CDR2 SNEGSKA (reference sequence). The ends lost 6 bases at V and 1 base at J; junction bases unmatched: 9. The CDR3 runs 16 residues. CDR3 loop: CSATTGTSGNSYEQYF. The CDR3 DNA reads TGCAGTGCCACGACCGGGACTAGCGGGAATTCCTACGAGCAGTACTTC.

DNA for the CDR3: TGTGCCAGCAGCTTAGCGTCCCCTTCAGATACGCAGTATTTT. Translated: CASSLASPSDTQYF. J is TRBJ2-3 and V is TRBV7-8, with D uncertain. The CDR3 is made up of 14 amino acids. V dropped 0 bases and J dropped 4 bases, with 8 bases sitting between them. Germline lookup yields CDR1 SGHVS and CDR2 FQNEAQ.

CDR3 sequence reads: CASSAFRNTEAFF. CDR3 bases: TGTGCCAGCAGCGCTTTTCGGAACACTGAAGCTTTCTTT. The chain recombines TRBV5-4 with TRBJ1-1; no definite D call. Deletions cut 4 bases from V and 1 base from J, with 8 bases between. Germline loops: CDR1 SGHNT, CDR2 YYREEE (reference sequence). The CDR3 sequence is 13 residues long.

This clonotype was seen many times. The chain couples TRBV16 to TRBJ1-2, with D uncertain. The germline V gene has CDR1 KGHSY and CDR2 FQNENV. The germline V and J ends were trimmed by 1 base and 2 bases, with 14 bases remaining between them. The CDR3 covers 16 residues. CDR3 loop: CASSQFENNPNYGYTF. CDR3 bases: TGTGCCAGCAGCCAATTTGAAAATAATCCCAACTATGGCTACACCTTC.

In its sample, this clonotype was seen a few times. The V gene is TRBV7-2, the J gene TRBJ1-2; D remains unclear. The CDR3 is 14 residues long. V dropped 2 bases and J dropped 9 bases, with 16 bases sitting between them. Germline V gives CDR1 SGHTA, CDR2 FQGNSA. DNA for the CDR3: TGTGCCAGCAGCTTAAGTTACCAGGCGCGGAGCTACACCTTC. The encoded protein is CASSLSYQARSYTF.

This clonotype was observed many times. The chain uses TRBV14 and TRBJ1-6; D remains ambiguous. Germline V CDR1 and CDR2: SGHDN, FVKESK. Trimming removed 5 bases from V and 6 bases from J, with 17 bases in between. This CDR3 contains 16 residues. The CDR3 nucleotides are TGTGCCAGCAGCGAGCGAGGTGCAGCCCTTAATTCACCCCTCCACTTT. This codes for CASSERGAALNSPLHF.

The sample holds many counts of this clonotype. The V call is TRBV2, the J call TRBJ2-2; D ambiguous. The CDR3 has 16 amino acids. Germline assignment: CDR1 SNHLY and CDR2 FYNNEI. Trimming removed 2 bases at V and 3 bases at J, with 13 bases between. In DNA form, the CDR3 reads TGTGCCAGCAGTGAAAACCCCCCCGGAGACACCGGGGAGCTGTTTTTT. Translated: CASSENPPGDTGELFF.

Ten or more counts support this clonotype. The J gene is TRBJ2-7, the V gene TRBV6-5; 11 positions agree with TRBD1. This CDR3 is built from 16 residues. V was clipped by 0 bases and J by 1 base; unmatched bases: 2. CDR1 and CDR2 (germline): MNHEY, SVGAGI. CDR3: CASSYSGQGASYEQYF. The CDR3 DNA reads as TGTGCCAGCAGTTACTCCGGACAGGGGGCATCCTACGAGCAGTACTTC.

In this sample, this clonotype turned up many times. V is TRBV7-9 and J is TRBJ1-4; D might be TRBD1 (6 bases). CDR3 size: 15 residues. The V and J ends lost 1 base and 4 bases respectively, with 10 bases between them. Germline lookup yields CDR1 SEHNR and CDR2 FQNEAQ (reference sequence). The CDR3 sequence: CASSLGTDNNEKLFF. CDR3 DNA sequence: TGTGCCAGCAGCTTAGGGACAGACAATAATGAAAAACTGTTTTTT. Full variable domain (rest looked up from reference TRBV7-9 and TRBJ1-4): DTGVSQNPRHKITKRGQNVTFRCDPISEHNRLYWYRQTLGQGPEFLTYFQNEAQLEKSRLLSDRFSAERPKGSFSTLEIQRTEQGDSAMYLCASSLGTDNNEKLFFGSGTQLSVL.

V usage is TRBV27 and J usage is TRBJ2-3; maybe TRBD1 (6 bases). Trimming took off 5 bases at V and 1 base at J, with 16 bases between the two ends. The germline CDR1 and CDR2 sequences are MNHEY and SMNVEV (reference sequence). This CDR3 is 16 amino acids long. Here the CDR3 reads CASSPTGEVGTDTQYF. DNA for the CDR3: TGTGCCAGCAGTCCGACAGGCGAAGTGGGCACAGATACGCAGTATTTT.

This clonotype was found many times. The chain carries TRBV29-1 and TRBJ1-2; TRBD1 matches at 7 bases. The trim removed 3 bases at V and 5 bases at J, leaving 3 bases unmatched. This CDR3 contains 12 residues. The germline gives CDR1 SQVTM, CDR2 ANQGSEA. The CDR3 nucleotides read TGCAGCGTTGAGGGGACAGATTATGGCTACACCTTC. Protein sequence: CSVEGTDYGYTF.

This clonotype occurred a few times. The chain links TRBV5-1 to TRBJ1-1; the D is unclear. Deletions cut 0 bases from V and 1 base from J, with 4 bases between. The CDR3 is 13 amino acids. CDR1 is SGHRS, CDR2 YFSETQ, per germline. CDR3 sequence (DNA): TGCGCCAGCAGCTTGGCAGAGAACACTGAAGCTTTCTTT. Protein: CASSLAENTEAFF.

This clonotype has a count of ten or more. This rearrangement joins TRBV30 to TRBJ2-1; TRBD2 matches at 12 bases. This CDR3 contains 15 residues. Germline CDR1 is GTSNPN and CDR2 is SVGIG (reference sequence). V lost 2 bases to trimming and J lost 3 bases; unmatched junction nucleotides: 2. CDR3 coding DNA: TGTGCCTGGAGTAGACTAGCGGGGGACTACAATGAGCAGTTCTTC. It codes for CAWSRLAGDYNEQFF.

With regard to this clonotype: Relative to the germline gene, one junction end is altered; a read error may explain this. The genes are TRBV9 and TRBJ2-5; no clear D. Germline values: CDR1 SGDLS, CDR2 YYNGEE. CDR3 length equals 15 residues. CDR3 sequence reads: CASSVDGDPQKTQYF. The CDR3 region has the DNA TGTGCCAGCAGCGTAGATGGAGACCCCCAAAAGACCCAGTACTTC.

This chain links TRBV20-1 with TRBJ2-3; D possibly corresponds to TRBD1 (5 bases). The V gene lost 5 bases and the J gene lost 3 bases, with 12 bases spanning the gap. Germline V lookup: CDR1 DFQATT, CDR2 SNEGSKA (reference sequence). The CDR3 runs to 13 residues. The CDR3 DNA reads as TGCAGTGCTGTACACAGGTCGACAGATACGCAGTATTTT. Protein: CSAVHRSTDTQYF.

This clonotype was detected many times. V and J are TRBV14 and TRBJ1-6; no clear D. The germline V gene encodes CDR1 SGHDN and CDR2 FVKESK. V lost 4 bases and J lost 7, with 8 bases in between. CDR3 length equals 13 residues. CDR3 bases: TGTGCCAGCAGCCCCGCCAGAAATTCACCCCTCCACTTT. Translation: CASSPARNSPLHF.

This chain joins TRBV28 and TRBJ1-5, with D maybe TRBD1 (6 bases). The germline CDR1 and CDR2 sequences are MDHEN and SYDVKM. Trimming removed 4 bases at V and 1 base at J, with 11 bases between. The CDR3 is made up of 15 amino acids. CDR3 sequence (DNA): TGTGCCAGCAGTTCCCCACAGGGAAGCAATCAGCCCCAGCATTTT. This translates into CASSSPQGSNQPQHF.

This clonotype was observed a few times. At one of its ends the junction is not consistent with the germline gene, which may arise from a read error. The chain links TRBV12-3 or TRBV12-4 to TRBJ1-1; a possible D gene is TRBD1 (5 bases). CDR3 size: 15 residues. CDR3 sequence: CASSPRQSMKTEAFF. The CDR3 DNA reads as TGTGCCAGCAGTCCACGACAGTCGATGAAAACTGAAGCTTTCTTT.

This clonotype was found many times. The genes are TRBV29-1 and TRBJ1-2; D uncertain. Per the germline V gene, CDR1 is SQVTM and CDR2 is ANQGSEA. Trimming shortened V by 6 bases and J by 8 bases, and 16 bases separated the two germline ends. The CDR3 consists of 12 residues. CDR3 amino acids: CSVFPVVLGYTF. In DNA, the CDR3 is TGCAGCGTGTTTCCGGTCGTTTTGGGCTACACCTTC.

This clonotype was seen a few times. V and J are TRBV7-2 and TRBJ1-3; the D gene is possibly TRBD1 (6 bases). V gave up 5 bases and J gave up 7 bases, with 21 bases separating them. Germline values: CDR1 SGHTA, CDR2 FQGNSA. The CDR3 extends over 16 amino acids. The CDR3 bases are TGTGCCAGCAGCCCCCGACAGGACTTGAAGGGTAACACCATATATTTT. Protein: CASSPRQDLKGNTIYF.

J is TRBJ1-1 and V is TRBV20-1, with a tentative D call TRBD1 (5 bases). Germline V gives CDR1 DFQATT, CDR2 SNEGSKA (reference sequence). This CDR3 is 14 amino acids long. Trimming took off 4 bases at V and 5 bases at J, with 17 bases between the two ends. In DNA form, the CDR3 reads TGCAGTGCTATCCTGGCGGGGCTTGATACTGAAGCTTTCTTT. Translating gives CSAILAGLDTEAFF.

This clonotype appeared many times. The junction and the germline gene differ at one end; a read error may be behind it. The chain carries TRBV7-7 and TRBJ2-5; D perhaps matches TRBD1 (5 bases). The CDR3 loop spans 13 amino acids. The germline gives CDR1 SSHAT, CDR2 FNYEAQ (reference sequence). The CDR3 sequence: CASSLRGQETQYF. CDR3 bases: TGTGCTAGCAGCTTAAGGGGACAAGAGACCCAGTACTTC.

This clonotype has a count of ten or more. V and J are TRBV4-3 and TRBJ2-1, with D tentatively TRBD2 (7 bases). The CDR3 length is 16 residues. The germline V gene has CDR1 LGHNA and CDR2 YSLEER. V lost 2 bases, J lost 2 bases, and 13 bases lay in between. The CDR3 coding sequence is TGCGCCAGCAGCCAAAAGGACGGGGGGCCCTACAATGAGCAGTTCTTC. Translation gives CASSQKDGGPYNEQFF.